This TCR beta chain was recovered during a study of blood T cells in healthy people across ages (dated by TCRdb to 2014 to 2015). Regarding the study in general: In model experiments, template switching captured about one uniquely barcoded TCR beta cDNA molecule for every two T cells. Age-related changes in TCR beta repertoire diversity were measured in the study by deep sequencing normalized with unique cDNA molecular identifiers. Four age groups were formed from the donors: young (average roughly 15 years), middle-aged (less than 40), aged (about 68) and long-lived (more than 75). To avoid experimental bias, donors of different ages were spread randomly across the sequencing lanes. The study analyzed two additional independent replicas of 1 million unique cDNA reads from the same blood draw for two donors, one aged 18 to 30 and one aged 80 or older. Study-level results and caveats: Because donor CMV infection status was unknown, age-related changes in expanded clonotypes were potentially confounded. Compared with the aged group, the long-lived group had more naive CD4+ T cells, fewer expanded clones and increased TCR diversity, suggesting age selection. Observed TCR beta diversity per million T cells fell roughly linearly with age, and a significant reduction was already apparent by age about 43. Estimates of total diversity based on one million sequenced T cells were considered lower bounds and underestimates. Observed TCR beta diversity correlated strongly with the percentage of naive T cells measured by flow cytometry. Conclusive comparison of naive and antigen-experienced compartments was prevented by the profiling of bulk unsorted PBMCs.

The germline V gene yields MNHNS for CDR1 and SASEGT for CDR2. V sheds 6 bases and J sheds 7 bases, leaving 13 bases between their ends. The CDR3, cysteine through phenylalanine, is 12 amino acids long. Only the CDR3 DNA is retained, 36 bases long and in frame from the first base. Libraries were constructed by 5' RACE. The sequencer was an Illumina HiSeq 2500. A second PCR of about 7 to 12 cycles was run with a J-beta primer mix and a sample-barcoded 5' primer. Each TCR beta cDNA molecule received a unique molecular identifier from a template-switch 5' adaptor carrying 12 random nucleotides. Each sample yielded at least 3 million CDR3-containing paired-end reads. First-strand cDNA synthesis was performed from all RNA using the Mint cDNA synthesis kit, with priming by a TRBC-specific oligonucleotide. Following uracil-DNA glycosylase treatment, a first 18-cycle PCR with universal primers M1SS and BC2_uni_R was performed on all cDNA. Regarding the original processing steps: Normalization of each sample was performed by random selection of 1 million high-quality reads, each carrying a distinct molecular identifier. Instead of being binned into consensus sequences, reads with shared molecular identifiers were discarded. CDR3 identification, clonotype clustering and error correction used MiTCR with a Q25 quality threshold and the strictest error-elimination algorithm. Lower-bound total TCR beta diversity was estimated with a nonparametric unseen species model using Euler transformation. TCRdb itself trimmed the public reads at Q25 with fastp, ran MiXCR and retained productive beta chains. Each entry is one CDR3 protein sequence, shown with its most common DNA and genes. In this record, the V and J calls reflect TCRdb's handling and not the investigators' own analysis. The sample table records hundreds of thousands of distinct CDR3 sequences; around 40% of these occur just once. The ten top clones hold 20% to 25% of the sample.

The donors were roughly 38 Caucasian individuals from Russia, aged about 6 to 100 years, who were systemically healthy. Approximately 11 milliliters of peripheral blood were drawn from each donor into EDTA-treated Vacutainer tubes. Ficoll-Paque density-gradient centrifugation was used to isolate PBMCs, with at least 6.5 million per sample. Trizol reagent was used to extract total RNA from the PBMCs, yielding at least 5.5 micrograms per sample. Naive CD45RAhigh/CD27high T cell percentages were measured by flow cytometry on a PBMC aliquot from every donor. In its sample, this clonotype was seen a few times. Its cognate antigen has yet to be identified. No base-level quality is on record; no much larger clone is a single base apart.

Sequencing was carried out using blood. In this chain, TRBV6-1 is recombined with TRBJ2-7; the D region possibly corresponds to TRBD2 (6 bases align). The sequence was obtained from a woman aged 55-70 years in good health. CDR3 sequence: CASRGTGGEQYF. The nucleotides are TGTGCCAGCAGGGGGACCGGGGGAGAGCAGTACTTC.